Sequencing of this T cell receptor (beta chain) was carried out in a study of blood T cell repertoires in COVID-19. Overall study context: The United States, Italy and Spain were the sources of the acute and convalescent COVID-19 samples. PBMCs, B-cell-depleted T cells, or T cells provided the cDNA or gDNA that made up the material.

V gave up 4 bases and J gave up 0 bases; unmatched junction bases: 2. This CDR3 has 15 amino acids. Germline values: CDR1 SGHNT, CDR2 YYREEE (reference sequence). Authors' data handling: Researchers report that nucleated cell counts were estimated from reference gene primer amplification. Assay used: immunoSEQ multiplex PCR; TCRdb lists only in-frame clones, some missing. The V and J calls and clone size are taken from that table; D and trimming were inferred from the DNA. The data show some 150,000 clones, with 65% to 90% seen just once and 9.5% to 13% held by the top ten. Patients of the Seattle cohort, enrolled during active infection, were followed longitudinally.

This chain joins TRBV5-4 and TRBJ2-1, with 9 bases matching TRBD1. Input material: peripheral blood. The TCR originated in an older woman with COVID-19, enrolled during active disease. The CDR3 region has the DNA TGTGCCAGCAGCCCGACAGGGGGCTCCTACAATGAGCAGTTCTTC. It codes for CASSPTGGSYNEQFF. Complete variable domain (other parts from reference TRBV5-4 and TRBJ2-1): ETGVTQSPTHLIKTRGQQVTLRCSSQSGHNTVSWYQQALGQGPQFIFQYYREEENGRGNFPPRFSGLQFPNYSSELNVNALELDDSALYLCASSPTGGSYNEQFFGPGTRLTVL.